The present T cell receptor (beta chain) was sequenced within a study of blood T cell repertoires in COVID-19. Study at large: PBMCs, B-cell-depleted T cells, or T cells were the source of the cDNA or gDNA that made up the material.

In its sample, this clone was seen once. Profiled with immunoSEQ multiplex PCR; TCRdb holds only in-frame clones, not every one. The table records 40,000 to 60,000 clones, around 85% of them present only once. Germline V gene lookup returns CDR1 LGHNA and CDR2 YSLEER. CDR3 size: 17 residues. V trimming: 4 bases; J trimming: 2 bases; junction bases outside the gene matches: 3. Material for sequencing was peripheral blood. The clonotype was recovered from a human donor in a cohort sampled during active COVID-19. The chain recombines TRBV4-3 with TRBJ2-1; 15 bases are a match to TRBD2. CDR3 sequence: CASSRGLAGGTYNEQFF. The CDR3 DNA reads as TGCGCCAGCAGCCGGGGACTAGCGGGAGGTACCTACAATGAGCAGTTCTTC.